These T cell receptor beta chains were read from a single sample in a study of blood T cell repertoires in COVID-19. Data came from immunoSEQ multiplex PCR; TCRdb stores just in-frame clones and leaves some out. Of 150,000 to 200,000 clones listed, roughly four fifths are singletons. The sequenced material came from peripheral blood. Receptors were obtained from a woman at least 80 years old with acute or convalescent COVID-19. Each CDR3 is given with its conserved first and last residue. D genes are given only for firm matches. Only part of the rows carry a size: once, few, many, or a class if the clone is expanded.

>TRBV6-1|TRBJ1-2|NA|NA
TGTGCCAGCAGTGAAAACGGCTATGGCTACACCTTC
CASSENGYGYTF
>TRBV11-2|TRBJ2-1|NA|NA
TGTGCCAGCAGCTTAACGCAGTACAATGAGCAGTTCTTC
CASSLTQYNEQFF
>TRBV29-1|TRBJ2-7|NA|NA
TGCAGCGGCCGCTCAAGCGGCCCTTCCTACGAGCAGTACTTC
CSGRSSGPSYEQYF
>TRBV10-1|TRBJ2-2|TRBD2|NA
TGCGCCAGCAGTCGGACTAGCGGGGACACCGGGGAGCTGTTTTTT
CASSRTSGDTGELFF
>TRBV27|TRBJ2-7|TRBD2|NA
TGTGCCAGCAGTTTATCGATGTCCCCCTCTAGCGGATCAACCTACGAGCAGTACTTC
CASSLSMSPSSGSTYEQYF
>TRBV23-1|TRBJ2-7|TRBD1|once
TGCGCCAGCAGTCAACGGACAGGAGAGCAGTACTTC
CASSQRTGEQYF
>TRBV19|TRBJ2-3|NA|once
TGTGCCAGTAGCCCGGGGATGACTACGCAGTATTTT
CASSPGMTTQYF
>TRBV7-8|TRBJ1-1|TRBD1|few
TGTGCCAGCAGCCGACCCGCGGACAGGGTGGAGAACACTGAAGCTTTCTTT
CASSRPADRVENTEAFF
>TRBV4-3|TRBJ2-4|TRBD2|NA
TGCGCCAGCAGCCAAGCATCTAGCGGGAGCGCAGACAAAAACATTCAGTACTTC
CASSQASSGSADKNIQYF
>TRBV6-5|TRBJ1-1|NA|NA
TGTGCCAGCAGCCGGGGGAGGGCTGAAGCTTTCTTT
CASSRGRAEAFF
>TRBV3-1/TRBV3-2|TRBJ1-2|TRBD1|NA
TGTGCCAGCAGCCAGACAGGGGTGGACTATGGCTACACCTTC
CASSQTGVDYGYTF
>TRBV5-6|TRBJ2-5|NA|NA
TGTGCCAGCAGCTTGAGGGCAGGGGCGACGACCCAGTACTTC
CASSLRAGATTQYF
>TRBV10-3|TRBJ1-3|TRBD1|NA
TGTGCCATCAGTGAGGGACAGGGATCTGGAAACACCATATATTTT
CAISEGQGSGNTIYF
>TRBV4-1|TRBJ2-5|NA|NA
TGCGCCAGCAGCCACAGAGGGAGGCTAGCTGAGACCCAGTACTTC
CASSHRGRLAETQYF
>TRBV5-1|TRBJ1-1|NA|NA
TGCGCCAGCAGCCTTGACAGACCAAACACTGAAGCTTTCTTT
CASSLDRPNTEAFF
>TRBV9|TRBJ1-1|NA|NA
TGTGCCAGCACCTCGGGACTTCACAACACTGAAGCTTTCTTT
CASTSGLHNTEAFF
>TRBV6-1|TRBJ1-2|NA|NA
TGTGCCAGCAGTGAGCCGGGATTATATGGCTACACCTTC
CASSEPGLYGYTF
>TRBV20-1|TRBJ2-5|NA|NA
TGCAGTGCTAGTTTCGTGGAGACCCAGTACTTC
CSASFVETQYF
>TRBV3-1/TRBV3-2|TRBJ1-6|NA|NA
TGTGCCAGCAGCCGAGGGTCTCTCTATAATTCACCCCTCCACTTT
CASSRGSLYNSPLHF
>TRBV10-3|TRBJ1-2|NA|NA
TGTGCCATCAGTGATCAGGGAGGACCCGAGAACTTTAACTATGGCTACACCTTC
CAISDQGGPENFNYGYTF
>TRBV10-3|TRBJ2-3|NA|NA
TGTGCCGCCTCCCCGGTAGGGGGAGATACGCAGTATTTT
CAASPVGGDTQYF
>TRBV27|TRBJ1-6|NA|NA
TGTGCCAGCAGTTTGACTAGGGTTTCTTCACCCCTCCACTTT
CASSLTRVSSPLHF
>TRBV19|TRBJ1-4|NA|NA
TGTGCCACCGACAGTCAGTCTCTCCCGGGAAAACTGTTTTTT
CATDSQSLPGKLFF
>TRBV6-2/TRBV6-3|TRBJ2-3|TRBD2|NA
TGTGCCAGCAGCCCCGCGGGAGCCGGCACAGATACGCAGTATTTT
CASSPAGAGTDTQYF
>TRBV4-1|TRBJ2-5|NA|NA
TGCGCCAGCAGCCAGCTTCCGGGACTCCAAGAGACCCAGTACTTC
CASSQLPGLQETQYF
>TRBV18|TRBJ1-1|TRBD1|NA
TGTGCCAGCTCACCAATGGGACAGGGACGGACTGAAGCTTTCTTT
CASSPMGQGRTEAFF
>TRBV27|TRBJ2-6|TRBD1|NA
TGTGCCAGCAGCCCGGGACAGGGGTTCTCTGGGGCCAACGTCCTGACTTTC
CASSPGQGFSGANVLTF
>TRBV5-5|TRBJ2-1|TRBD2|NA
TGTGCCAGCAGCTTCGGGACGGGACTAGCGTTGGATGAGCAGTTCTTC
CASSFGTGLALDEQFF
>TRBV27|TRBJ1-1|TRBD1|NA
TGTGCCAGCAGGCAGGGACAGGGGAACACTGAAGCTTTCTTT
CASRQGQGNTEAFF
>TRBV9|TRBJ2-1|NA|NA
TGTGCCAGCAGCGCTAAAACAGGCCACAACTACAATGAGCAGTTCTTC
CASSAKTGHNYNEQFF
>TRBV4-1|TRBJ2-1|TRBD2|NA
TGCGCCAGCAGCCAACTAGGCGGGACTAGGAGAGACAATGAGCAGTTCTTC
CASSQLGGTRRDNEQFF
>TRBV19|TRBJ1-2|NA|NA
TGTGCCAGTAGCCGGAACTATGGCTACACCTTC
CASSRNYGYTF
>TRBV12-3/TRBV12-4|TRBJ2-1|NA|NA
TGTGCCAGCAGTTTAGCGCCTACCAATGAGCAGTTCTTC
CASSLAPTNEQFF
>TRBV18|TRBJ1-1|TRBD1|NA
TGTGCCAGCGGGACAGGAGAGAACACTGAAGCTTTCTTT
CASGTGENTEAFF
>TRBV10-3|TRBJ2-7|TRBD2|NA
TGTGCCATCAGTGGGACTAGCGCTGCCTACGAGCAGTACTTC
CAISGTSAAYEQYF
>TRBV9|TRBJ2-2|NA|many
TGTGCCAGCAGCGTCAGGGTGAACACCGGGGAGCTGTTTTTT
CASSVRVNTGELFF
>TRBV5-1|TRBJ2-7|NA|NA
TGCGCCAGCAGCTCCGACACCGTTTCCTACGAGCAGTACTTC
CASSSDTVSYEQYF
>TRBV21-1|TRBJ1-2|NA|NA
TGTGCCAGCAGCAAGGGGGACAGACTGAACTATGGCTACACCTTC
CASSKGDRLNYGYTF
>TRBV7-9|TRBJ2-7|NA|NA
TGTGCCAGCAGCGACCCGGGAAGCTACGAGCAGTACTTC
CASSDPGSYEQYF
>TRBV20-1|TRBJ2-1|NA|NA
TGCAGTGCTAGAGCTGGCCCCGAGCAGTTCTTC
CSARAGPEQFF
>TRBV4-3|TRBJ2-2|TRBD2|once
TGCGCCAGCAGCCTGGCTAGCGGGAGCGGGACCGGGGAGCTGTTTTTT
CASSLASGSGTGELFF
>TRBV12-3/TRBV12-4|TRBJ2-7|NA|NA
TGTGCCAGCAGTTACTACTTAAACGAGCAGTACTTC
CASSYYLNEQYF
>TRBV3-1/TRBV3-2|TRBJ1-2|NA|NA
TGTGCCAGCAGCCAAGGAAACAGGGTAATCTCTGGCTACACCTTC
CASSQGNRVISGYTF
>TRBV10-1|TRBJ1-1|NA|few
TGCGCCAGCAGTGATCAGAAAAACACTGAAGCTTTCTTT
CASSDQKNTEAFF
>TRBV18|TRBJ2-5|TRBD2|once
TGTGCCAGCTCACCATTCGGGACTAGCACCGTGGAGACCCAGTACTTC
CASSPFGTSTVETQYF
>TRBV6-5|TRBJ1-5|TRBD1|NA
TGTGCCAGCAGACGACAGGGCCAACCGCCCCAGCATTTT
CASRRQGQPPQHF
>TRBV5-4|TRBJ2-1|TRBD2|NA
TGTGCCAGCACCCGGGGAGGCGGGAGGGCCGAGAATGAGCAGTTCTTC
CASTRGGGRAENEQFF
>TRBV2|TRBJ2-7|TRBD2|NA
TGTGCCAGTAGAAGGGCAGACGGGAGGGCCGGGCGGCAGTACTTC
CASRRADGRAGRQYF
>TRBV18|TRBJ2-3|TRBD2|NA
TGTGCCAGCTCGACTAGCGGGATGGCAGATACGCAGTATTTT
CASSTSGMADTQYF
>TRBV5-1|TRBJ2-3|NA|once
TGCGCCAGCAGCCCCTGGGGGGGCCTCACAGATACGCAGTATTTT
CASSPWGGLTDTQYF